This TCR beta chain was sequenced in a study of cytomegalovirus exposure and HLA in healthy donors. Germline V gene lookup returns CDR1 SGHRS and CDR2 YFSETQ. Losses at the gene ends were 3 bases for V and 14 bases for J; bases not matched to a gene: 2. The CDR3 runs to 11 residues. A remark on this clone: Its antigen is unidentified.

General study points: The dataset shows that most TCR sequences were rare, while some public TCRs occurred in many donors. The classifier reportedly diagnosed cytomegalovirus status with high specificity and sensitivity.

The data were produced by immunoSEQ multiplex PCR, yet TCRdb's version contains in-frame clones alone and is incomplete. The table records under 250,000 clones, around four fifths of them present only once. This chain uses TRBV5-1 with TRBJ1-4, with 9 bases fitting TRBD1. Source material: PBMCs. This sequence originates from a woman between 18 and 29 years old in good health and CMV-seronegative. The CDR3 nucleotides are TGCGCCAGCAGCTCCGGGACAGGGCTGTTTTTT. Its protein product is CASSSGTGLFF.